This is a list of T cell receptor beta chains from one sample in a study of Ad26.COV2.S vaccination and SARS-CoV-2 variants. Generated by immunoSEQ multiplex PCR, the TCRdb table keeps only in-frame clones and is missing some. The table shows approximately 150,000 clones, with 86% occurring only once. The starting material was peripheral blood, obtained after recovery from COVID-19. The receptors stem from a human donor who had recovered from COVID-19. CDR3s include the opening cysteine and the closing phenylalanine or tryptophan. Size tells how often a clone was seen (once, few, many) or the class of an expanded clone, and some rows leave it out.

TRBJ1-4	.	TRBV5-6	CASSLVGGTNEKLFF
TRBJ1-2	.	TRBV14	CASSQEPWRRADYGYTF
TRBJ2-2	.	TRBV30	CASESGVGTGELFF
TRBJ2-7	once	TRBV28	CASLSSASYEQYF
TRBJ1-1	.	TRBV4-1	CASSQGANLEAFF
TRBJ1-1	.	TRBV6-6	CASSTGSEAFF
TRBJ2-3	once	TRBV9	CASSSISGGQDTQYF
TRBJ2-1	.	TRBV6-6	CASSSGTSSYNEQFF
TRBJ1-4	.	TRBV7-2	CASSLGSGLANEKLFF
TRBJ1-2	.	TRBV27	CASSTTPQTGLDGYTF
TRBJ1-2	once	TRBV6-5	CASSNFGGTGTGYTF
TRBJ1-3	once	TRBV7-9	CASSPGTGRGDTIYF
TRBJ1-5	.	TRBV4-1	CASSQGTSEGDSNQPQHF
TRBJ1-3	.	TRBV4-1	CASSQDPIFDTIYF
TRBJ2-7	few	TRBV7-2	CASSYRGQSYEQYF
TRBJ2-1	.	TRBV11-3	CASSSPNGGNEQFF
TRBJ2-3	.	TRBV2	CASSDGTSGGPTTDTQYF
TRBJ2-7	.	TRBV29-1	CSVGGASYEQYF
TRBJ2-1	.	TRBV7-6	CASSLVVGGRYNEQFF
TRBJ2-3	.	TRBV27	CASSLWTTDTQYF
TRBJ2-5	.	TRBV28	CASSFGSAGAYETQYF
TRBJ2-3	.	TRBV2	CASSVGGGAKDTQYF
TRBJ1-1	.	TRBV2	CASTILANTEAFF
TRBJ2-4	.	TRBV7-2	CASSPGGTGANIQYF
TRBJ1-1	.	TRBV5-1	CASSSRPEAEAFF
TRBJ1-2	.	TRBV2	CASSRAYGYTF
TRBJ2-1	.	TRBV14	CASSNRQGSWDEQFF
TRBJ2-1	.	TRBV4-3	CASSQGLVRGGGNNEQFF
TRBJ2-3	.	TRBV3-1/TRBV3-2	CASSPPGRGTDTQYF
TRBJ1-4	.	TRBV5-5	CASSFYSSNEKLFF
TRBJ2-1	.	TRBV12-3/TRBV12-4	CASSFGVSEQFF
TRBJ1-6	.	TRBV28	CATAGLRTRSYNSPLHF
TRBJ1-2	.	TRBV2	CASSAGFNYGYTF
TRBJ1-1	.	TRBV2	CASKLQGAQDTEAFF
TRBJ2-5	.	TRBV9	CASSVSTSGGETQYF
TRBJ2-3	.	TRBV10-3	CAISDSNTDTQYF
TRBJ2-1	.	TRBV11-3	CASSWGGANEQFF
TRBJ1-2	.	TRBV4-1	CASSYRAAYGYTF
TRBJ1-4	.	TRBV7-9	CASSIRSGGNEKLFF
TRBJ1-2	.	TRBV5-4	CASSLVGGGYGYTF
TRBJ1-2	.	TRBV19	CASSAQEIYGYTF
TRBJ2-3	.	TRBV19	CASTIGGSRTDTQYF
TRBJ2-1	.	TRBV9	CASSTGHPPSSYNEQFF
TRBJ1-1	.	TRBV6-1	CASSEDRPEAFF
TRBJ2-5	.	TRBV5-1	CASSFDSKTQYF
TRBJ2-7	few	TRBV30	CALSQGSSYEQYF
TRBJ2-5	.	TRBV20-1	CSALEGETQYF